This TCR beta chain was captured in a study of cytomegalovirus exposure and HLA in healthy donors. Researchers ran the PCR with 60 Vbeta and 13 Jbeta primers. The repertoire was sequenced with immunoSEQ multiplex PCR; TCRdb's copy has only in-frame clones and lacks some. Of approximately 170,000 clones listed, 65% to 70% are singletons. The CDR3 is made up of 16 amino acids. The V and J ends lost 4 bases and 1 base, in that order; junction bases with no gene match: 5. The germline CDR1 and CDR2 sequences are SGHNT and YYREEE (reference sequence). The TCR was taken from a woman younger than 35 in good health and CMV-seropositive. The rearrangement joins TRBV5-4 to TRBJ2-4; TRBD1 agrees at 10 bases. Material for sequencing was PBMCs. The CDR3 protein is CASSLRQGAAKNIQYF. CDR3 coding DNA: TGTGCCAGCAGCCTACGACAGGGGGCGGCCAAAAACATTCAGTACTTC.